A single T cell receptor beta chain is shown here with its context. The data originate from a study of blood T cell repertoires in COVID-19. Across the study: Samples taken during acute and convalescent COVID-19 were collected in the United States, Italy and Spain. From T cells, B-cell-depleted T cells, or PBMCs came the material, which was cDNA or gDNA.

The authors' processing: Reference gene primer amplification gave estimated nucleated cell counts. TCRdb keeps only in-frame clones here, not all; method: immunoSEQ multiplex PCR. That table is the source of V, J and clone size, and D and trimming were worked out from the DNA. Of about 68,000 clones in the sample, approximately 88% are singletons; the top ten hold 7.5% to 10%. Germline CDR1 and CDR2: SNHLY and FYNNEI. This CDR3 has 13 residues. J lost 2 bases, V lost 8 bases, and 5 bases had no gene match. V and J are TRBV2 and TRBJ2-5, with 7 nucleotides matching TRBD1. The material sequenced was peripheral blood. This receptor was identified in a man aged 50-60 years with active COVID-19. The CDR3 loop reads CASRRDSQETQYF. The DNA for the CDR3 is TGTGCCAGCCGACGGGACAGTCAAGAGACCCAGTACTTC.